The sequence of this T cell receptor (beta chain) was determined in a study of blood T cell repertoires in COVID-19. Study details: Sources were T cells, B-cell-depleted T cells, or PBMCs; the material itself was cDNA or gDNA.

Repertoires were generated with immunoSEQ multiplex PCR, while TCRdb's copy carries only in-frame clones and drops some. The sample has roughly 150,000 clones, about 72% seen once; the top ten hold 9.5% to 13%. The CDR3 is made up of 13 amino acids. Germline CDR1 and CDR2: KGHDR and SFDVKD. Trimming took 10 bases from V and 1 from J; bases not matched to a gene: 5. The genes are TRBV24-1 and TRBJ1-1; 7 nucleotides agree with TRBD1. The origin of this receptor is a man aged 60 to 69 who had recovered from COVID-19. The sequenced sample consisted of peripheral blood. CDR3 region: CATRDSWNTEAFF. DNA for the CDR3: TGTGCCACTAGGGACAGTTGGAACACTGAAGCTTTCTTT.